The sequence of this T cell receptor (beta chain) was determined in a study of blood T cell repertoires in COVID-19. Study details: Collection of acute and convalescent COVID-19 samples took place in the United States, Italy and Spain. Sample material is recorded as cDNA or gDNA derived from T cells, B-cell-depleted T cells, or PBMCs.

Germline V gene sequence: CDR1 PRHDT, CDR2 FYEKMQ (reference sequence). The V gene end was trimmed by 4 bases and the J gene end by 0 bases; junction bases not matched to a gene: 7. The CDR3 extends over 16 amino acids. Per the original data handling: Amplification of reference gene primers provided the estimated nucleated cell counts. Repertoires were generated with immunoSEQ multiplex PCR, while TCRdb's copy carries only in-frame clones and drops some. V, J and clone size are taken as reported in that table, and D and trimming were inferred from the DNA itself. The sample lists about 140,000 clones, 88% occurring once.

The receptor was derived from a man between 65 and 85 years old with acute or convalescent COVID-19. V usage is TRBV13 and J usage is TRBJ2-7; 9 nucleotides agree with TRBD2. Sequencing was carried out using peripheral blood. The CDR3 spells CASSSDLTSGSYEQYF. DNA of the CDR3: TGTGCCAGCAGCTCTGACTTGACTAGCGGCTCCTACGAGCAGTACTTC.